The sequence of this TCR beta chain was determined in a study of human T cells and chemical hapten exposure. Background on the study: Upper back patch tests used 0.01% DPC, scored after 6 days.

This clonotype was picked up a small number of times. Trimming at V came to 2 bases and at J to 5 bases, leaving 5 bases not matched to a gene. Germline CDR1 MGHRA, CDR2 YSYEKL. CDR3 length: 15 residues. The time point is: patch test 1, 2 weeks after DPC sensitization. The treatment denotes: therapeutic diphenylcyclopropenone sensitization with weekly scalp DPC. Via MiXCR, TCRdb re-called the RACE reads, giving one row per CDR3 protein. This table holds more than 95,000 distinct CDR3 sequences, 9% to 13% found once. This TCR derives from a woman between 45 and 65 years old with alopecia areata. Some clones in this sample may be carry-over from other donors' samples. V usage is TRBV4-1 and J usage is TRBJ1-5, with 8 nucleotides matching TRBD1. Specimen: whole blood, collected in connection with sensitization to the hapten diphenylcyclopropenone (DPC). The CDR3 nucleotides are TGCGCCAGCAGCCAACCGACAGGGGATTATCAGCCCCAGCATTTT. Protein product: CASSQPTGDYQPQHF.